These T cell receptor beta chains were read from a single sample in a study of shared clonotypes between healthy human individuals. The method was immunoSEQ multiplex PCR; TCRdb's version includes in-frame clones alone and lacks a portion of them. In the table there are 1.4 million or so clones, 98% of which are singletons. The source material was naive CD4+ T cells sorted from blood. These receptors all stem from a man younger than 40 in good health. Each CDR3 is given with its conserved first and last residue. A D gene is named only where the DNA matches it firmly. Clone size appears in some rows only: once, few, many, or a class for an expanded clone.

clone size	J gene	D gene	V gene	CDR3 protein	CDR3 DNA
-	TRBJ1-2	-	TRBV28	CASSFDGGYTF	TGTGCCAGCAGTTTTGACGGGGGCTACACCTTC
-	TRBJ1-4	TRBD1	TRBV5-1	CASSRRGFNEKLFF	TGCGCCAGCAGCCGCAGGGGGTTTAATGAAAAACTGTTTTTT
-	TRBJ2-7	-	TRBV7-2	CASSLGSDYTYEQYF	TGTGCCAGCAGCTTAGGGTCGGACTACACCTACGAGCAGTACTTC
-	TRBJ1-5	-	TRBV6-1	CASSGRRQTSNQPQHF	TGTGCCAGCAGTGGGAGGCGACAGACTAGCAATCAGCCCCAGCATTTT
-	TRBJ1-2	-	TRBV7-9	CASILDPLSGYTF	TGTGCCAGCATCTTGGACCCTCTGAGTGGCTACACCTTC
-	TRBJ2-1	-	TRBV18	CASSPDVLRNEQFF	TGTGCCAGCTCACCGGACGTCCTCCGGAATGAGCAGTTCTTC
-	TRBJ2-7	TRBD1	TRBV5-1	CASAKDRFVYEQYF	TGCGCCAGCGCGAAGGACAGGTTCGTTTACGAGCAGTACTTC
-	TRBJ2-5	-	TRBV2	CASSGSNQETQYF	TGTGCCAGCAGTGGTAGCAACCAAGAGACCCAGTACTTC
-	TRBJ2-3	TRBD2	TRBV9	CASSVGLAGVGDTQYF	TGTGCCAGCAGCGTAGGACTAGCGGGAGTAGGAGATACGCAGTATTTT
-	TRBJ2-7	-	TRBV11-3	CASSRGRGTSEQYF	TGTGCCAGCAGTAGGGGACGGGGCACCTCCGAGCAGTACTTC
-	TRBJ2-1	TRBD1	TRBV7-2	CASSGRDRDYNEQFF	TGTGCCAGCAGCGGCCGGGACAGGGACTACAATGAGCAGTTCTTC
-	TRBJ2-7	TRBD2	TRBV5-5	CASSGGGTYEQYF	TGTGCCAGCAGCGGGGGAGGGACCTACGAGCAGTACTTC
-	TRBJ2-2	TRBD1	TRBV5-1	CASAPDRVNTGELFF	TGCGCCAGCGCCCCGGACAGGGTAAACACCGGGGAGCTGTTTTTT
-	TRBJ2-5	-	TRBV29-1	CSVRPGETQYF	TGCAGCGTTAGGCCGGGGGAGACCCAGTACTTC
-	TRBJ2-5	-	TRBV6-1	CASSEGVVETQYF	TGTGCCAGCAGTGAAGGGGTTGTTGAGACCCAGTACTTC
-	TRBJ2-7	TRBD1	TRBV7-8	CASSFPGGHEQYF	TGTGCCAGCAGCTTTCCAGGGGGTCACGAGCAGTACTTC
-	TRBJ1-2	-	TRBV29-1	CSVEDGRVYGYTF	TGCAGCGTTGAAGATGGGCGGGTCTATGGCTACACCTTC
once	TRBJ1-1	-	TRBV19	CASSEHGGTNTEAFF	TGTGCCAGTAGTGAGCACGGGGGGACGAACACTGAAGCTTTCTTT
-	TRBJ2-5	-	TRBV9	CASSVAWGLETQYF	TGTGCCAGCAGCGTAGCGTGGGGGTTGGAGACCCAGTACTTC
-	TRBJ1-2	TRBD1	TRBV5-1	CASSLATGFYGYTF	TGCGCCAGCAGCTTGGCGACAGGGTTCTATGGCTACACCTTC
few	TRBJ1-5	TRBD1	TRBV18	CASSPDRTGTDQPQHF	TGTGCCAGCTCACCAGATAGGACCGGGACAGATCAGCCCCAGCATTTT
-	TRBJ2-3	-	TRBV25-1	CASSESGSTDTQYF	TGTGCCAGCAGTGAATCTGGCAGCACAGATACGCAGTATTTT
-	TRBJ2-7	-	TRBV28	CASRARGYHEQYF	TGTGCCAGCAGGGCGAGAGGGTACCACGAGCAGTACTTC
-	TRBJ1-2	-	TRBV10-3	CAISESGVSKGVGYTF	TGTGCCATCAGTGAGTCGGGTGTCAGCAAAGGGGTAGGCTACACCTTC
-	TRBJ2-1	-	TRBV19	CASSPVGSYNEQFF	TGTGCCAGTAGCCCCGTGGGGTCCTACAATGAGCAGTTCTTC
-	TRBJ2-7	TRBD2	TRBV5-1	CASTSLVGGDAEQYF	TGCGCCAGCACCTCCCTAGTGGGGGGGGATGCCGAGCAGTACTTC
-	TRBJ1-4	-	TRBV15	CATSRAGAFDEKLFF	TGTGCCACCAGCAGAGCCGGGGCATTCGATGAAAAACTGTTTTTT
-	TRBJ2-7	-	TRBV9	CASSVVDTSYEQYF	TGTGCCAGCAGCGTAGTTGACACATCCTACGAGCAGTACTTC
-	TRBJ2-7	TRBD2	TRBV5-1	CASSLVPAGGYEQYF	TGCGCCAGCAGCTTGGTCCCGGCGGGGGGCTACGAGCAGTACTTC
-	TRBJ1-2	-	TRBV6-6	CASSYTTGHGYTF	TGTGCCAGCAGTTACACTACAGGCCACGGCTACACCTTC
-	TRBJ2-5	-	TRBV19	CASSGWGKETQYF	TGTGCCAGTAGTGGTTGGGGGAAAGAGACCCAGTACTTC
-	TRBJ2-2	-	TRBV5-1	CASHTWGANTGELFF	TGCGCCAGCCATACATGGGGGGCGAACACCGGGGAGCTGTTTTTT
once	TRBJ2-5	-	TRBV14	CASSQISGSGGTQYF	TGTGCCAGCAGTCAAATTAGCGGCTCTGGAGGGACCCAGTACTTC
-	TRBJ1-5	-	TRBV19	CASTRRWGFSNQPQHF	TGTGCCAGTACCCGGAGGTGGGGTTTTAGCAATCAGCCCCAGCATTTT
-	TRBJ2-7	-	TRBV2	CASSRTRDRVPYF	TGTGCCAGCAGTAGAACGAGGGACCGCGTCCCCTACTTC
-	TRBJ2-2	-	TRBV10-3	CATHGGPDVGELFF	TGTGCCACCCACGGGGGTCCCGACGTCGGGGAGCTGTTTTTT
-	TRBJ2-7	-	TRBV9	CASSRYRDPLSYEQYF	TGTGCCAGCAGCCGCTACCGGGACCCCCTATCCTACGAGCAGTACTTC
-	TRBJ2-1	TRBD2	TRBV9	CASSVALAGGDNEQFF	TGTGCCAGCAGCGTAGCTCTAGCGGGTGGAGACAATGAGCAGTTCTTC
-	TRBJ1-1	-	TRBV6-5	CASNYQDRNTEAFF	TGTGCCAGCAATTACCAGGACAGGAACACTGAAGCTTTCTTT
-	TRBJ2-1	-	TRBV5-1	CASSFRLATDEQFF	TGCGCCAGCAGCTTCAGGCTAGCCACCGATGAGCAGTTCTTC
-	TRBJ2-3	TRBD2	TRBV14	CASSQGLAGRSDTQYF	TGTGCCAGCAGCCAAGGACTAGCGGGTCGCTCAGATACGCAGTATTTT
-	TRBJ2-7	TRBD2	TRBV7-8	CASSTSSGEQYF	TGTGCCAGCAGCACCTCTAGCGGCGAGCAGTACTTC
-	TRBJ2-3	TRBD2	TRBV18	CASSPSLAESTDTQYF	TGTGCCAGCTCACCCAGCCTAGCGGAGAGCACAGATACGCAGTATTTT
-	TRBJ2-3	TRBD2	TRBV30	CAWSVLFQSGKYF	TGTGCCTGGAGTGTACTCTTCCAAAGCGGGAAGTATTTT
-	TRBJ2-5	-	TRBV11-2	CASSLAFRVTRWTQYF	TGTGCCAGCAGCTTAGCGTTCCGAGTAACGCGTTGGACCCAGTACTTC
-	TRBJ2-5	TRBD1	TRBV18	CASSPPGQGQETQYF	TGTGCCAGCTCACCCCCGGGACAGGGACAAGAGACCCAGTACTTC
-	TRBJ2-1	TRBD1	TRBV11-2	CASSLESGQTYNEQFF	TGTGCCAGCAGCTTAGAATCGGGACAGACGTACAATGAGCAGTTCTTC
-	TRBJ2-5	-	TRBV28	CASSLTSQETQYF	TGTGCCAGCAGTTTAACCTCCCAAGAGACCCAGTACTTC
-	TRBJ1-2	-	TRBV30	CAWTSEFGRSYTF	TGTGCCTGGACCTCCGAGTTCGGACGCAGCTACACCTTC
-	TRBJ1-5	-	TRBV15	CATSRASNQPQHF	TGTGCCACCAGCAGAGCTAGCAATCAGCCCCAGCATTTT
-	TRBJ2-2	-	TRBV5-6	CASWGEVGNAGELFF	TGTGCCAGCTGGGGGGAAGTCGGGAACGCCGGGGAGCTGTTTTTT
-	TRBJ2-3	-	TRBV6-1	CASSGTGSARDPDTQYF	TGTGCCAGCAGTGGAACAGGGTCAGCCAGGGATCCAGATACGCAGTATTTT
-	TRBJ2-1	-	TRBV6-6	CASSHMDEQFF	TGTGCCAGCAGTCACATGGATGAGCAGTTCTTC
-	TRBJ2-3	-	TRBV6-4	CASSRTGASSTDTQYF	TGTGCCAGCAGTCGGACGGGCGCGTCTAGCACAGATACGCAGTATTTT
once	TRBJ1-4	TRBD1	TRBV18	CASSPRGQGGEKLFF	TGTGCCAGCTCACCAAGGGGACAGGGTGGTGAAAAACTGTTTTTT
-	TRBJ2-7	-	TRBV10-3	CAISESGRDYEQYF	TGTGCCATCAGTGAGTCCGGCAGAGACTACGAGCAGTACTTC
-	TRBJ2-7	TRBD2	TRBV7-7	CASSAGLAEENEQYF	TGTGCTAGCAGCGCCGGACTAGCCGAAGAAAACGAGCAGTACTTC